Shown below are 23 T cell receptor beta chains from a single sample sequenced in a study of OX40 agonist ivuxolimab in advanced cancers. Clones were read by immunoSEQ multiplex PCR, and TCRdb kept only the in-frame ones, dropping some. Of roughly 70,000 clones listed, over 75% were seen once; the top ten hold 0.5% to 0.6%. Sequenced here: CD4+ or CD8+ T cells sorted from blood, sampled in a trial of the OX40 agonist ivuxolimab. The origin of the receptors is an adult with an advanced solid tumor such as melanoma, head and neck, liver or kidney cancer.

This chain uses TRBV28 with TRBJ1-5, with 9 nucleotides matching TRBD1. Trimming cost V 2 bases and J 6 bases; bases outside gene matches: 5. This CDR3 has 15 amino acids. CDR1 is MDHEN, CDR2 SYDVKM, per germline. CDR3 nucleotides: TGTGCCAGCAGTTTAGGGGGACAGGGAACTCAGCCCCAGCATTTT. Amino acids: CASSLGGQGTQPQHF.

The chain couples TRBV28 to TRBJ1-3; D unclear. Germline V gene lookup returns CDR1 MDHEN and CDR2 SYDVKM. Trimming stripped 6 bases from V and 7 bases from J, with 13 bases between. The CDR3 extends over 13 amino acids. The chain's CDR3 is CASSPPEGNTIYF. Written as DNA, the CDR3 is TGTGCCAGCAGCCCCCCCGAAGGGAACACCATATATTTT.

The rearrangement links TRBV5-1 to TRBJ2-1; D is possibly TRBD1 or TRBD2 (6 bases each). The V gene's germline CDR1 is SGHRS and CDR2 YFSETQ. This CDR3 is 16 amino acids long. Trimming shortened V by 1 base and J by 0 bases, and 11 bases separated the two germline ends. CDR3 sequence (DNA): TGCGCCAGCAGCTTGAACGGGGGCGCCTCCTACAATGAGCAGTTCTTC. It codes for CASSLNGGASYNEQFF.

This chain connects TRBV5-1 to TRBJ2-3, with TRBD1 matching 9 bases. V gave up 7 bases and J gave up 4 bases; unmatched junction bases: 16. CDR3 length: 17 residues. The V gene's germline CDR1 is SGHRS and CDR2 YFSETQ. CDR3 sequence reads: CASSRGRGQGGADTQYF. CDR3 nucleotide sequence: TGCGCCAGCTCTAGAGGACGGGGACAGGGTGGCGCAGATACGCAGTATTTT.

This chain links TRBV28 with TRBJ2-3, with TRBD1 matching 8 bases. The V gene's germline CDR1 is MDHEN and CDR2 SYDVKM. CDR3 size: 15 residues. With 6 bases clipped from V and 1 base from J, the junction kept 6 bases outside the gene matches. CDR3 amino acids: CASSPAGQGTDTQYF. CDR3 in DNA: TGTGCCAGCAGCCCCGCGGGACAGGGCACAGATACGCAGTATTTT.

As regards this clone: A read error may produce the germline difference seen at one junction end. This sequence joins TRBV7-7 and TRBJ2-5; either TRBD1 or TRBD2 may supply D (5 bases each). Germline CDR1 reads SSHAT; CDR2 reads FNYEAQ (reference sequence). The CDR3 sequence is 15 residues long. As DNA, the CDR3 is TGTGCTAGCAGCTCAGGGACGGGATCTCAAGAGACCCAGTACTTC. It is translated as CASSSGTGSQETQYF. Together with reference TRBV7-7 and TRBJ2-5, the CDR3 gives the full variable domain: GAGVSQSPRYKVTKRGQDVTLRCDPISSHATLYWYQQALGQGPEFLTYFNYEAQPDKSGLPSDRFSAERPEGSISTLTIQRTEQRDSAMYRCASSSGTGSQETQYFGPGTRLLVL.

V usage is TRBV18 and J usage is TRBJ2-5; 7 bases agree with TRBD2. V dropped 5 bases and J dropped 1; count of bases not matched to a gene: 10. From germline, CDR1 is KGHSH and CDR2 LQKENI. The CDR3 extends over 16 amino acids. The CDR3 spells CASSSLGGDLQETQYF. CDR3 DNA: TGTGCCAGCTCATCCCTGGGGGGGGACCTCCAAGAGACCCAGTACTTC.

The V call is TRBV7-6, the J call TRBJ1-1, with unresolved D. This CDR3 has 15 amino acids. V gave up 5 bases and J gave up 1 base, with 14 bases separating them. Germline V lookup: CDR1 SGHVS, CDR2 FNYEAQ. As DNA, the CDR3 is TGTGCCAGCAGCCCCCACGGGGAAGCGAACACTGAAGCTTTCTTT. This sequence encodes CASSPHGEANTEAFF.

The chain carries TRBV6-1 and TRBJ2-7, with a weak D call TRBD1 (5 bases). Germline lookup yields CDR1 MNHNS and CDR2 SASEGT. The CDR3 sequence is 16 residues long. V was shortened by 1 base and J by 6 bases, with 19 bases between the two germline ends. CDR3 loop: CASSEGGLRLAPEQYF. The CDR3 nucleotides read TGTGCCAGCAGTGAAGGGGGCCTGCGTTTAGCACCCGAGCAGTACTTC.

CDR3 sequence: CASSRRGGDSPLHF. In nucleotides, the CDR3 is TGTGCCAGTAGTCGAAGGGGCGGAGATTCACCCCTCCACTTT. The chain couples TRBV19 to TRBJ1-6, with D perhaps matching TRBD1 (5 bases). Trimming stripped 5 bases from V and 8 bases from J, with 13 bases between. This CDR3 comprises 14 residues. The germline CDR1 and CDR2 sequences are LNHDA and SQIVND (reference sequence).

The V call is TRBV7-6, the J call TRBJ2-2; D gene uncertain. This CDR3 is 16 amino acids long. Trimming left V 5 bases short and J 5 bases short, with 18 bases between. Germline CDR1 reads SGHVS; CDR2 reads FNYEAQ. This CDR3 reads CASSALVGVETGELFF. CDR3 DNA: TGTGCCAGCAGCGCCCTGGTGGGCGTGGAGACCGGGGAGCTGTTTTTT. Complete variable domain (other parts from reference TRBV7-6 and TRBJ2-2): GAGVSQSPRYKVTKRGQDVALRCDPISGHVSLYWYRQALGQGPEFLTYFNYEAQQDKSGLPNDRFSAERPEGSISTLTIQRTEQRDSAMYRCASSALVGVETGELFFGEGSRLTVL.

The chain recombines TRBV6-5 with TRBJ2-7; TRBD2 is a possible D gene (5 bases). This CDR3 has 13 residues. Trimming took off 6 bases at V and 6 bases at J, with 15 bases between the two ends. Germline CDR1 and CDR2: MNHEY and SVGAGI. CDR3 in DNA: TGTGCCAGCAGGACCCCCCGAGGGTCCGAGCAGTACTTC. Protein sequence: CASRTPRGSEQYF.

The genes are TRBV18 and TRBJ2-7; D gene unclear. CDR1 is KGHSH and CDR2 is LQKENI in the germline V gene. Trimming left V 0 bases short and J 2 bases short, with 14 bases between. The CDR3 contains 16 residues. CDR3 DNA sequence: TGTGCCAGCTCACCACCGTCGGCAGGCATTACCTACGAGCAGTACTTC. Amino acids: CASSPPSAGITYEQYF.

This clone has only a few counts. The V call is TRBV7-2, the J call TRBJ1-1; the D gene is possibly TRBD1 (5 bases). The CDR3 extends over 14 amino acids. CDR1 is SGHTA, CDR2 FQGNSA, per germline. V lost 6 bases to trimming and J lost 5 bases, with 16 bases between them. CDR3 nucleotides: TGTGCCAGCAGACTCGGGGCTGCGGGGACTGAAGCTTTCTTT. It codes for CASRLGAAGTEAFF.

The chain joins TRBV30 to TRBJ1-5; D possibly corresponds to TRBD1 (6 bases). Germline V gives CDR1 GTSNPN, CDR2 SVGIG (reference sequence). The CDR3 covers 13 residues. V shed 4 bases and J shed 7 bases, with 14 bases lying between them. CDR3 DNA: TGTGCCTGGAACAGGGTTCCGGGGCAGCCCCAGCATTTT. This translates into CAWNRVPGQPQHF.

This chain links TRBV25-1 with TRBJ2-1, with D perhaps given as TRBD1 or TRBD2 (5 bases each). Germline V CDR1 and CDR2: MGHDK, SYGVNS. Trimming shortened V by 7 bases and J by 1 base, and 17 bases separated the two germline ends. This CDR3 comprises 16 residues. CDR3 in amino acids: CASTDVGGRSYNEQFF. The DNA of the CDR3 is TGTGCCAGCACCGATGTTGGGGGACGTTCCTACAATGAGCAGTTCTTC.

This clone came up a few times. CDR3 sequence reads: CASSGAGPSGETQYF. The CDR3 DNA reads TGTGCCAGCAGCGGAGCGGGGCCGTCGGGAGAGACCCAGTACTTC. This chain connects TRBV7-2 to TRBJ2-5; 7 bases line up with TRBD2. With V trimmed by 5 bases and J by 4 bases, 10 bases remained unmatched. CDR1 and CDR2 (germline): SGHTA, FQGNSA. The CDR3 has 15 residues.

The rearrangement links TRBV5-6 to TRBJ2-1, with D maybe TRBD2 (5 bases). The CDR3 is made up of 16 amino acids. Germline V lookup: CDR1 SGHDT, CDR2 YYEEEE. Trimming left V 6 bases short and J 0 bases short, with 16 bases between. Here the CDR3 reads CASTNPRRSSYNEQFF. In DNA form, the CDR3 reads TGTGCCAGCACCAACCCCAGGAGGAGCTCCTACAATGAGCAGTTCTTC.

This chain joins TRBV7-9 and TRBJ2-7; 7 positions match TRBD2. This CDR3 spans 15 amino acids. CDR1 and CDR2 (germline): SEHNR, FQNEAQ (reference sequence). V lost 4 bases, J lost 3 bases, and 9 bases stayed unmatched. CDR3 residues: CASSWGGAGFYEQYF. The CDR3 DNA sequence: TGTGCCAGCAGCTGGGGAGGGGCGGGATTCTACGAGCAGTACTTC. Supplemented by reference TRBV7-9 and TRBJ2-7, the full variable domain reads DTGVSQNPRHKITKRGQNVTFRCDPISEHNRLYWYRQTLGQGPEFLTYFQNEAQLEKSRLLSDRFSAERPKGSFSTLEIQRTEQGDSAMYLCASSWGGAGFYEQYFGPGTRLTVT.

The chain is built from TRBV2 and TRBJ2-2; 10 nucleotides line up with TRBD1. The germline CDR1 and CDR2 sequences are SNHLY and FYNNEI. The ends lost 6 bases at V and 6 bases at J; junction bases unmatched: 1. There are 13 residues in the CDR3. The CDR3 here is CASSGQGAGELFF. CDR3 nucleotide sequence: TGTGCCAGCAGCGGACAGGGGGCCGGGGAGCTGTTTTTT. Drawing the rest from reference TRBV2 and TRBJ2-2, the complete variable domain is EPEVTQTPSHQVTQMGQEVILRCVPISNHLYFYWYRQILGQKVEFLVSFYNNEISEKSEIFDDQFSVERPDGSNFTLKIRSTKLEDSAMYFCASSGQGAGELFFGEGSRLTVL.

This clone was counted a few times. This chain connects TRBV27 to TRBJ1-2; unclear D gene. V lost 6 bases and J 8 bases, leaving 25 bases between the germline ends. From germline, CDR1 is MNHEY and CDR2 SMNVEV (reference sequence). The CDR3 loop spans 16 amino acids. Written as DNA, the CDR3 is TGTGCCAGCAGACCCCTAGGCAGTCTAGACATTCGAGGCTACACCTTC. It codes for CASRPLGSLDIRGYTF.

The chain uses TRBV19 and TRBJ2-5; D possibly uses TRBD1 or TRBD2 (6 bases each). The CDR3 runs to 14 residues. The germline V and J ends were trimmed by 3 bases and 3 bases, with 11 bases remaining between them. The germline V gene has CDR1 LNHDA and CDR2 SQIVND (reference sequence). CDR3 residues: CASSISGGKETQYF. CDR3 in DNA: TGTGCCAGTAGTATCTCCGGGGGCAAAGAGACCCAGTACTTC.

This chain links TRBV7-6 with TRBJ1-5; D ambiguous. This CDR3 is built from 13 residues. Germline V gene sequence: CDR1 SGHVS, CDR2 FNYEAQ. V was pared by 1 base and J by 5 bases, with 6 bases between. The CDR3 loop is CASSLEGDQPQHF. In nucleotides, the CDR3 is TGTGCCAGCAGCTTAGAAGGTGATCAGCCCCAGCATTTT.